A single sample gave rise to the 27 T cell receptor beta chains below, sequenced in a study of technical replicates of blood from a handful of donors. The assay was immunoSEQ multiplex PCR, and TCRdb's table has in-frame clones only and misses some. The data hold 75,000 to 95,000 clones, with 89% observed a single time. Sequencing was carried out using T cells isolated from PBMCs. These receptor sequences come from a human donor in good health.

CDR3 in amino acids: CASSQLTKLAKNIQYF. Here the CDR3 DNA reads TGCGCCAGCAGTCAACTTACAAAGTTAGCCAAAAACATTCAGTACTTC. The chain joins TRBV23-1 to TRBJ2-4; no firm D call. TRBV23-1 is treated as an ORF (open reading frame) with a function not yet certain. V lost 2 bases and J 0 bases, leaving 11 bases between the germline ends. The CDR3 loop spans 16 amino acids.

This clone was detected once. V usage is TRBV19 and J usage is TRBJ1-2; TRBD1 aligns across 7 bases. V trimming: 6 bases; J trimming: 2 bases; junction bases outside the gene matches: 3. The CDR3 covers 13 residues. Looked up from germline, CDR1 is LNHDA and CDR2 is SQIVND (reference sequence). The CDR3 DNA reads TGTGCCAGTAGCAGACAGGGAAACTATGGCTACACCTTC. It yields the protein CASSRQGNYGYTF.

The gene calls are TRBV6-5 and TRBJ1-3, with D possibly matching TRBD1 (5 bases). The length of the CDR3 is 13 residues. Germline loops: CDR1 MNHEY, CDR2 SVGAGI. The V and J ends lost 6 bases and 2 bases respectively, with 8 bases between them. DNA for the CDR3: TGTGCCAGCAGCCAGGGAACTGGAAACACCATATATTTT. Amino acid sequence: CASSQGTGNTIYF.

The chain has TRBV10-3 and TRBJ2-2; D is possibly TRBD2 (6 bases). CDR3 size: 11 residues. Trimming took off 7 bases at V and 7 bases at J, with 7 bases between the two ends. Germline CDR1 and CDR2: ENHRY and SYGVKD. CDR3 bases: TGTGCCATCATGGGGGGCGGGGAGCTGTTTTTT. It encodes CAIMGGGELFF.

The chain combines TRBV10-2 with TRBJ2-1, with 11 bases fitting TRBD2. This CDR3 contains 14 residues. V shed 8 bases and J 9 bases; nucleotides not matched to a gene: 9. Germline values: CDR1 WSHSY, CDR2 SAAADI. The CDR3 spells CASGIAGGPGEQFF. The DNA of the CDR3 is TGCGCCAGCGGGATAGCGGGAGGGCCAGGTGAGCAGTTCTTC.

The gene calls are TRBV21-1 and TRBJ2-2; the table gives TRBD1 as D, unverified against the DNA. TRBV21-1 is a listed pseudogene. The length of the CDR3 is 15 residues. The CDR3 protein is CASGGQVSATGELFF. The CDR3 coding sequence is TGTGCCAGCGGCGGACAGGTGTCGGCCACCGGGGAGCTGTTTTTT.

V gene TRBV9 combines with J gene TRBJ2-3; 12 positions match TRBD2. The CDR3 is 16 amino acids. V was pared by 2 bases and J by 3 bases, with 4 bases of the junction left unmatched. CDR1 SGDLS and CDR2 YYNGEE come from the germline V gene. The CDR3 sequence: CASSVTSGRWTDTQYF. In DNA, the CDR3 is TGTGCCAGCAGCGTTACTAGCGGGAGGTGGACAGATACGCAGTATTTT.

The chain is built from TRBV10-1 and TRBJ2-2, with 8 bases aligning to TRBD2. The CDR3 runs to 15 residues. From germline, CDR1 is WNHNN and CDR2 SYGVQD (reference sequence). The ends lost 5 bases at V and 0 bases at J; junction bases unmatched: 2. CDR3 nucleotide sequence: TGCGCCAGCAGTAGCGGGAGTGCGAACACCGGGGAGCTGTTTTTT. It yields the protein CASSSGSANTGELFF.

This sequence joins TRBV5-5 and TRBJ1-5; 8 bases are shared with TRBD1. Germline values: CDR1 SGHKS, CDR2 YYEKEE (reference sequence). The J segment lost 5 bases and the V segment lost 2 bases, leaving 9 bases of the junction unmatched. The CDR3 is made up of 16 amino acids. CDR3 sequence reads: CASSLQGEVMYQPQHF. CDR3 nucleotide sequence: TGTGCCAGCAGCTTACAGGGGGAGGTGATGTATCAGCCCCAGCATTTT.

The J gene is TRBJ2-5, the V gene TRBV2; D may be TRBD2 (7 bases). CDR3 size: 15 residues. The germline V gene encodes CDR1 SNHLY and CDR2 FYNNEI. Trimming left V 10 bases short and J 5 bases short, with 23 bases between. The CDR3 protein is CAITGLAEGGETQYF. The CDR3 bases are TGTGCCATTACCGGGCTAGCGGAGGGGGGCGAGACCCAGTACTTC.

Here the CDR3 reads CASSKYGHGQDNEQFF. CDR3 bases: TGTGCCAGCAGCAAATATGGGCACGGCCAAGACAATGAGCAGTTCTTC. The chain carries TRBV21-1 and TRBJ2-1; the table gives TRBD1 as D, unverified against the DNA. TRBV21-1 is termed a pseudogene. CDR3 length: 16 residues.

The genes are TRBV28 and TRBJ2-4, with a tentative D call TRBD2 (6 bases). The CDR3 loop spans 15 amino acids. CDR1 MDHEN and CDR2 SYDVKM come from the germline V gene. V gave up 2 bases and J gave up 0 bases, with 8 bases separating them. CDR3: CASSLGGLAKNIQYF. DNA of the CDR3: TGTGCCAGCAGTTTAGGAGGGCTAGCCAAAAACATTCAGTACTTC. The variable domain in full, completed from reference TRBV28 and TRBJ2-4, reads DVKVTQSSRYLVKRTGEKVFLECVQDMDHENMFWYRQDPGLGLRLIYFSYDVKMKEKGDIPEGYSVSREKKERFSLILESASTNQTSMYLCASSLGGLAKNIQYFGAGTRLSVL.

V is TRBV28 and J is TRBJ2-1; 14 nucleotides align to TRBD2. The CDR3 contains 15 residues. Germline CDR1 is MDHEN and CDR2 is SYDVKM. The J segment lost 10 bases and the V segment lost 5 bases, leaving 7 bases of the junction unmatched. In DNA form, the CDR3 reads TGTGCCAGCAGTACCCGACTAGCGGGAGGGCGGGAGCAGTTCTTC. This sequence encodes CASSTRLAGGREQFF.

The chain joins TRBV21-1 to TRBJ1-5; the listed D gene, TRBD1, was not tested against the DNA. TRBV21-1 is a documented pseudogene. This CDR3 has 18 residues. The CDR3 region has the DNA TGTGCCAGCAGCAAAGGGGCAGGGGATAAAGGGAGCAATCAGCCCCAGCATTTT. It codes for CASSKGAGDKGSNQPQHF.

The rearrangement uses TRBV19 and TRBJ2-1; 7 bases line up with TRBD2. Germline assignment: CDR1 LNHDA and CDR2 SQIVND (reference sequence). This CDR3 has 16 residues. V lost 5 bases, J lost 0 bases, and 7 bases stayed unmatched. The CDR3: CASSSSGLLSYNEQFF. The CDR3 coding sequence is TGTGCCAGTAGTTCTTCGGGACTACTCTCCTACAATGAGCAGTTCTTC.

The DNA for the CDR3 is TGTGCCAGCAGTTTCGGGGACTCGCGCAATGAGCAGTTCTTC. Translated: CASSFGDSRNEQFF. The chain combines TRBV27 with TRBJ2-1; TRBD2 might be the D (6 bases). The germline V gene encodes CDR1 MNHEY and CDR2 SMNVEV (reference sequence). The CDR3 loop spans 14 amino acids. V lost 3 bases to trimming and J lost 6 bases, with 12 bases between them.

With regard to this clone: This sample includes further DNA sequences coding for the same CDR3. The chain is built from TRBV9 and TRBJ2-5; 13 bases are shared with TRBD2. The germline CDR1 and CDR2 sequences are SGDLS and YYNGEE. This CDR3 comprises 16 residues. V shed 0 bases, J shed 4 bases, and the junction held 3 bases outside the gene matches. In DNA form, the CDR3 reads TGTGCCAGCAGCGTAGAACTAGCGGGAGGGCCAGAGACCCAGTACTTC. Encoded protein: CASSVELAGGPETQYF.

Only a few counts were recorded for this clone. The chain employs TRBV19 and TRBJ2-7, with 10 bases matching TRBD2. This CDR3 is built from 15 residues. With 6 bases clipped from V and 2 bases from J, the junction kept 7 bases outside the gene matches. Germline V gene data show CDR1 as LNHDA and CDR2 as SQIVND (reference sequence). Here the CDR3 reads CASSPGLAIPYEQYF. CDR3 sequence (DNA): TGTGCCAGTAGCCCGGGACTAGCGATCCCCTACGAGCAGTACTTC.

This clone was seen just once. The rearrangement uses TRBV7-9 and TRBJ1-4, with 10 positions matching TRBD1. This CDR3 is built from 15 residues. The junction had 7 bases not matched to a gene; V was cut back by 5 bases and J by 7 bases. The V gene's germline CDR1 is SEHNR and CDR2 FQNEAQ (reference sequence). The CDR3 nucleotides are TGTGCCAGCAGCACCCCGGACAGGGGGGGTGAAAAACTGTTTTTT. Translated: CASSTPDRGGEKLFF.

The V gene is TRBV6-5, the J gene TRBJ1-5; 8 nucleotides align to TRBD1. The CDR3 is 15 amino acids. With V trimmed by 5 bases and J by 6 bases, 9 bases remained unmatched. CDR1 and CDR2 (germline): MNHEY, SVGAGI. CDR3 residues: CASSLGQGLGQPQHF. Here the CDR3 DNA reads TGTGCCAGCAGTCTAGGACAGGGTTTAGGTCAGCCCCAGCATTTT.

The J gene is TRBJ1-5, the V gene TRBV28, with unresolved D. CDR1 and CDR2 from the germline V gene are MDHEN and SYDVKM. The ends were cut back, 5 bases at V and 6 bases at J, with 17 bases in the middle. This CDR3 spans 15 amino acids. CDR3 coding DNA: TGTGCCAGCAGTCCAGTGGAGGAGGGTAGTCAGCCCCAGCATTTT. Protein: CASSPVEEGSQPQHF.

The chain combines TRBV7-3 with TRBJ2-5, with D uncertain. Germline CDR1 SGHTA, CDR2 FQGTGA. This CDR3 region has 13 residues. Trimming took 5 bases from V and 2 from J, leaving 9 bases between them. For the CDR3, the DNA is TGTGCCAGCAGCGCCCTACCTCAAGAGACCCAGTACTTC. Residues: CASSALPQETQYF.

The chain has TRBV7-9 and TRBJ2-3, with 9 bases that match TRBD1. From germline, CDR1 is SEHNR and CDR2 FQNEAQ (reference sequence). CDR3 length: 15 amino acids. The ends lost 4 bases at V and 4 bases at J; junction bases unmatched: 6. CDR3 DNA: TGTGCCAGCAGCTCGAGGGACAGGGTGCCAGATACGCAGTATTTT. Encoded protein: CASSSRDRVPDTQYF.

The rearrangement links TRBV9 to TRBJ1-1; D may be TRBD1 (5 bases). The CDR3 length is 15 residues. The V end lost 0 bases, the J end lost 0 bases, and 9 bases lay between the germline ends. Germline lookup yields CDR1 SGDLS and CDR2 YYNGEE. Written as DNA, the CDR3 is TGTGCCAGCAGCGTAGGGGGCAGTTTGAACACTGAAGCTTTCTTT. This encodes CASSVGGSLNTEAFF.

The J gene is TRBJ2-7, the V gene TRBV9; 11 bases agree with TRBD2. This CDR3 spans 15 amino acids. J lost 6 bases, V lost 3 bases, and 8 bases had no gene match. Germline CDR1 SGDLS, CDR2 YYNGEE. CDR3 loop: CASSGGGLAETEQYF. The CDR3 region has the DNA TGTGCCAGCAGCGGAGGGGGACTAGCGGAGACCGAGCAGTACTTC.

The chain couples TRBV25-1 to TRBJ1-5; 9 bases agree with TRBD1. The CDR3 spans 15 residues. Trimming cost V 1 base and J 7 bases; bases outside gene matches: 5. The germline V gene has CDR1 MGHDK and CDR2 SYGVNS. In DNA form, the CDR3 reads TGTGCCAGCAGTGAATCCGGACAGGGGAGGCAGCCCCAGCATTTT. It specifies CASSESGQGRQPQHF.

The chain links TRBV19 to TRBJ1-2, with TRBD1 matching over 9 bases. CDR3 length: 14 amino acids. Germline V gene lookup returns CDR1 LNHDA and CDR2 SQIVND (reference sequence). Trimming took 8 bases from V and 3 from J; bases not matched to a gene: 7. As DNA, the CDR3 is TGTGCCAGTTTAGGACAGGGGACTTACTATGGCTACACCTTC. Its translation: CASLGQGTYYGYTF.